The 13 T cell receptor beta chains reported below all come from one sample, sequenced in a study of cytomegalovirus exposure and HLA in healthy donors. A multiplex PCR was run with 60 Vbeta primers and 13 Jbeta primers. Sequencing was performed with immunoSEQ multiplex PCR; in TCRdb, only in-frame clones are kept and a portion is missing. The sample holds approximately 120,000 clones, about 81% seen once. Sequencing used PBMCs. These receptor sequences come from a woman aged 25 to 39 in good health and CMV-seronegative.

This chain links TRBV11-3 with TRBJ2-5, with TRBD2 matching over 11 bases. Trimming at V came to 4 bases and at J to 7 bases, leaving 5 bases not matched to a gene. The CDR3 has 14 residues. Per the germline V gene, CDR1 is SGHNT and CDR2 is YENEEA. The CDR3 protein is CASSSIAGGLTQYF. CDR3 nucleotide sequence: TGTGCCAGCAGCTCAATAGCGGGAGGGTTGACCCAGTACTTC.

The gene calls are TRBV27 and TRBJ1-2; 9 nucleotides line up with TRBD1. Germline CDR1 MNHEY, CDR2 SMNVEV (reference sequence). The CDR3 totals 16 residues. V was pared by 4 bases and J by 8 bases, with 14 bases of the junction left unmatched. The CDR3 sequence: CASSSLWAGTGIGYTF. CDR3 nucleotides: TGTGCCAGCAGTTCCCTCTGGGCCGGGACAGGGATAGGCTACACCTTC.

The chain combines TRBV30 with TRBJ1-3; no clear D. Germline V gene data show CDR1 as GTSNPN and CDR2 as SVGIG (reference sequence). The CDR3 is made up of 15 amino acids. The V end lost 0 bases, the J end lost 0 bases, and 9 bases lay between the germline ends. The DNA of the CDR3 is TGTGCCTGGAGTGTATACGGGAGCTCTGGAAACACCATATATTTT. It encodes CAWSVYGSSGNTIYF.

CDR3 sequence reads: CASSYSGSRDTQYF. CDR3 sequence (DNA): TGTGCCAGCAGTTATAGCGGGAGTAGGGATACGCAGTATTTT. This chain joins TRBV5-4 and TRBJ2-3, with 9 bases fitting TRBD2. The germline gives CDR1 SGHNT, CDR2 YYREEE (reference sequence). Unmatched junction bases numbered 7, after V lost 5 bases and J lost 6 bases. CDR3 size: 14 residues.

The chain combines TRBV7-2 with TRBJ1-2, with 8 bases that match TRBD1. The CDR3 consists of 14 residues. Germline V CDR1 and CDR2: SGHTA, FQGNSA. With 1 base clipped from V and 8 bases from J, the junction kept 6 bases outside the gene matches. In nucleotides, the CDR3 is TGTGCCAGCAGCTTAGTAGGACAGGGCGGGGGCTACACCTTC. Protein: CASSLVGQGGGYTF. The whole variable domain, filled in from reference TRBV7-2 and TRBJ1-2, reads GAGVSQSPSNKVTEKGKDVELRCDPISGHTALYWYRQSLGQGLEFLIYFQGNSAPDKSGLPSDRFSAERTGGSVSTLTIQRTQQEDSAVYLCASSLVGQGGGYTFGSGTRLTVV.

This chain uses TRBV27 with TRBJ2-1; D is unclear. This CDR3 region has 13 residues. The germline V gene encodes CDR1 MNHEY and CDR2 SMNVEV (reference sequence). Trimming removed 1 base from V and 7 bases from J, with 8 bases in between. For the CDR3, the DNA is TGTGCCAGCAGTTTATTTGGGCTTAATGAGCAGTTCTTC. Translated, it gives CASSLFGLNEQFF.

This clone was observed a handful of times. The V and J genes are TRBV10-3 and TRBJ2-1; 9 bases fit TRBD2. This CDR3 has 14 residues. Germline loops: CDR1 ENHRY, CDR2 SYGVKD. J gave up 5 bases and V 8 bases, and 7 bases lay outside the gene matches. The CDR3 coding sequence is TGTGCCATCGGAAGACTAGCGGACGACAATGAGCAGTTCTTC. Translated, it gives CAIGRLADDNEQFF.

This chain links TRBV5-1 with TRBJ1-1, with D hard to call. Trimming pared 0 bases from V and 0 bases from J, leaving 12 bases between. CDR1 and CDR2 (germline): SGHRS, YFSETQ. The CDR3 has 16 residues. CDR3 nucleotides: TGCGCCAGCAGCTTGGATTCGGTAACCATGAACACTGAAGCTTTCTTT. As protein: CASSLDSVTMNTEAFF. The variable domain in full, with the rest retrieved from reference TRBV5-1 and TRBJ1-1, is KAGVTQTPRYLIKTRGQQVTLSCSPISGHRSVSWYQQTPGQGLQFLFEYFSETQRNKGNFPGRFSGRQFSNSRSEMNVSTLELGDSALYLCASSLDSVTMNTEAFFGQGTRLTVV.

The chain recombines TRBV6-5 with TRBJ2-3; D gene unclear. Germline V lookup: CDR1 MNHEY, CDR2 SVGAGI. V dropped 6 bases and J dropped 1 base, with 14 bases sitting between them. The CDR3 is 15 amino acids. The CDR3 loop reads CASSDRFLGTDTQYF. DNA of the CDR3: TGTGCCAGCAGCGACCGATTCCTAGGCACAGATACGCAGTATTTT.

The V gene is TRBV18, the J gene TRBJ1-5; D gene unclear. The CDR3 length is 16 residues. Trimming stripped 5 bases from V and 2 bases from J, with 16 bases between. CDR1 is KGHSH, CDR2 LQKENI, per germline. The CDR3 bases are TGTGCCAGCTCATCGCTCGGGAGTAGACGCAATCAGCCCCAGCATTTT. Translation: CASSSLGSRRNQPQHF.

This clone was observed a few times. The rearrangement joins TRBV20-1 to TRBJ1-1, with unresolved D. The CDR3 is 11 residues long. CDR1 and CDR2 (germline): DFQATT, SNEGSKA (reference sequence). V was clipped by 2 bases and J by 11 bases, with 12 bases between them. CDR3 loop: CSARFPLGAFF. As DNA, the CDR3 is TGCAGTGCTAGATTTCCACTCGGGGCTTTCTTT.

The gene calls are TRBV19 and TRBJ2-2, with 13 bases aligning to TRBD2. Germline loops: CDR1 LNHDA, CDR2 SQIVND (reference sequence). The CDR3 is made up of 18 amino acids. Trimming removed 1 base from V and 1 base from J; junction bases left unmatched: 3. The CDR3 region is CASSIGTSGGLNTGELFF. DNA for the CDR3: TGTGCCAGTAGTATAGGGACTAGCGGGGGATTGAACACCGGGGAGCTGTTTTTT. Based on the CDR3 plus reference TRBV19 and TRBJ2-2, the full variable domain is DGGITQSPKYLFRKEGQNVTLSCEQNLNHDAMYWYRQDPGQGLRLIYYSQIVNDFQKGDIAEGYSVSREKKESFPLTVTSAQKNPTAFYLCASSIGTSGGLNTGELFFGEGSRLTVL.

The chain has TRBV6-5 and TRBJ1-4; D call uncertain. V was shortened by 4 bases and J by 1 base, with 10 bases between the two germline ends. The CDR3 is 15 amino acids. CDR1 and CDR2 from the germline V gene are MNHEY and SVGAGI. The CDR3 protein is CASSSTQKTNEKLFF. Written as DNA, the CDR3 is TGTGCCAGCAGTTCCACACAGAAAACTAATGAAAAACTGTTTTTT.